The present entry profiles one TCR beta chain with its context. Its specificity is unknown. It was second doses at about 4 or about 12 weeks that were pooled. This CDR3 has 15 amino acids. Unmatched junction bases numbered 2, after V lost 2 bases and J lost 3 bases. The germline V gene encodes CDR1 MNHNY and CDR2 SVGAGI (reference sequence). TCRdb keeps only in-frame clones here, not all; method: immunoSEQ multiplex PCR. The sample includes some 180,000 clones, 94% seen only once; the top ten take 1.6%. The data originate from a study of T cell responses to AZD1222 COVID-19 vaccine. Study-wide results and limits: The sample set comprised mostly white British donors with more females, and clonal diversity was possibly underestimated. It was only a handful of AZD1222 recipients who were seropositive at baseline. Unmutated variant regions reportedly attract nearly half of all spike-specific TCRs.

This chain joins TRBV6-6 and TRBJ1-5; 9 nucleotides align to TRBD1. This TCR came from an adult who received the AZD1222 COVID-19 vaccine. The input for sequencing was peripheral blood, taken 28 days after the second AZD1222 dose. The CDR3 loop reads CASSYRQGDNQPQHF. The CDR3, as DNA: TGTGCCAGCAGTTACCGACAGGGGGACAATCAGCCCCAGCATTTT.